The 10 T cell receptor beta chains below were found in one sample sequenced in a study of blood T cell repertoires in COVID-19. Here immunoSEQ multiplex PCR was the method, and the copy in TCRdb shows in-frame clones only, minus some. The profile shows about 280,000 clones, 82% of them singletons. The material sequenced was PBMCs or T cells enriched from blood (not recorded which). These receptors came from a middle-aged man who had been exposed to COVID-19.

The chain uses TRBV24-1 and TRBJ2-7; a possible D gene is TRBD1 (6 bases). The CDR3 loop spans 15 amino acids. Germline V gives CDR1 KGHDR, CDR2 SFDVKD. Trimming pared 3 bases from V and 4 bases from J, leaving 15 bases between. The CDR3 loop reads CATSDGSQGRYEQYF. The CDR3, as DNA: TGTGCCACCAGTGATGGCAGCCAGGGGCGATACGAGCAGTACTTC.

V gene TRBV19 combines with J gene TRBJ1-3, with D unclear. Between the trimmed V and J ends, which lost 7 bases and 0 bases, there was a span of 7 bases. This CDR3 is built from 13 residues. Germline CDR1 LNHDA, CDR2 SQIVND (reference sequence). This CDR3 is CASTVFSGNTIYF. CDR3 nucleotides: TGTGCCAGTACAGTCTTCTCTGGAAACACCATATATTTT.

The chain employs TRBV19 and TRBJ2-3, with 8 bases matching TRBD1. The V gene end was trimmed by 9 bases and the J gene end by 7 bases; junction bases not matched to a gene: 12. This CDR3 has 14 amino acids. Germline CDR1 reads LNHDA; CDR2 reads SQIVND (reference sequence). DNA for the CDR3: TGTGCCAGCACGGACAGGGCGACTTTCCATACGCAGTATTTT. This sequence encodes CASTDRATFHTQYF.

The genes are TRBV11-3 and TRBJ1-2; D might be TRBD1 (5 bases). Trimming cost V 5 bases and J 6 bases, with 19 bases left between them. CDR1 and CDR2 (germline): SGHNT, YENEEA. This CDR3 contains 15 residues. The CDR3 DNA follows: TGTGCCAGCAGCCCAGCTTTGGGGCTAACTGATGGCTACACCTTC. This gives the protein CASSPALGLTDGYTF.

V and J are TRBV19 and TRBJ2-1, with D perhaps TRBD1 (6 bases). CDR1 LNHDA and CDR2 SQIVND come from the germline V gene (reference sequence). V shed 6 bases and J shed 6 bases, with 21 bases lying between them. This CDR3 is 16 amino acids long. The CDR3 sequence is CASRPPHRVAGNEQFF. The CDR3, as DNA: TGTGCCAGTAGGCCCCCCCACAGGGTTGCAGGCAATGAGCAGTTCTTC.

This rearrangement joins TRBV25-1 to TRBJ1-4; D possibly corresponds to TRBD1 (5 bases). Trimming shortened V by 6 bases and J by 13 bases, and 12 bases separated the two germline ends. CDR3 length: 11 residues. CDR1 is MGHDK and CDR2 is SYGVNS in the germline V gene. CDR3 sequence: CASRGPGPLFF. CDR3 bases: TGTGCCAGCAGGGGGCCGGGCCCACTGTTTTTT.

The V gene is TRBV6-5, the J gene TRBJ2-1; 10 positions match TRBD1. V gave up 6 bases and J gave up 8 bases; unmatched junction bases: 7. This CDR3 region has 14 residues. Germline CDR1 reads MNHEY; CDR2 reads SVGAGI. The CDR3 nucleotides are TGTGCCAGCAGGGTGGACAGGGGGATGGATGAGCAGTTCTTC. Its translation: CASRVDRGMDEQFF.

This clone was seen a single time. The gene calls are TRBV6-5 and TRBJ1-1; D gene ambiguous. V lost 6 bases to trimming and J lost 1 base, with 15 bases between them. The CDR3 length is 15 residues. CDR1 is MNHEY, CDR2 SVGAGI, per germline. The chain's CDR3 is CASSVNYRGNTEAFF. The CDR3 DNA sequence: TGTGCCAGCAGCGTTAACTATCGGGGGAACACTGAAGCTTTCTTT.

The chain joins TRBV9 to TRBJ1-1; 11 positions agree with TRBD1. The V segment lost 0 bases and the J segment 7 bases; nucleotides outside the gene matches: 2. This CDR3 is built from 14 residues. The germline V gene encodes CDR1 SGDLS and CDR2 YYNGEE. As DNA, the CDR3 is TGTGCCAGCAGCGTAGTAGGGACAGGGGGTGAAGCTTTCTTT. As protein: CASSVVGTGGEAFF.

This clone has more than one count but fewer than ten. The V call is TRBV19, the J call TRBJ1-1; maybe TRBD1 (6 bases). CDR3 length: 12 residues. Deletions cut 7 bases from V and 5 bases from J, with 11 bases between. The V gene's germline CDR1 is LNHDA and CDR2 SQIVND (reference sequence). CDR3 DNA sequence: TGTGCCAGTACTGGGGGCTGGACTGAAGCTTTCTTT. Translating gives CASTGGWTEAFF.